The present entry profiles one TCR beta chain with its context. This entry belongs to a study of control samples from healthy donors and cancer patients. V lost 4 bases, J lost 0 bases, and 10 bases lay in between. CDR1 is SGHRS and CDR2 is YFSETQ in the germline V gene. There are 14 residues in the CDR3. Using immunoSEQ multiplex PCR, the repertoire was profiled, and TCRdb retains in-frame clones only, with some absent. The table lists roughly 370,000 clones, 80% to 95% of them singletons, with more than 6% in the top ten. The specimen sequenced was PBMCs. The V gene is TRBV5-1, the J gene TRBJ2-5; D is unclear. This sequence was found in a man aged 40-55 years with head and neck cancer. Here the CDR3 reads CASSQINHQETQYF. CDR3 coding DNA: TGCGCCAGCAGCCAAATCAACCACCAAGAGACCCAGTACTTC.